The source of this TCR beta chain is a study of human T cells and chemical hapten exposure. Study-level background: DPC at 2% was the sensitizing agent, placed on roughly 2 cm by roughly 2 cm of upper inner arm skin. Diphenylcyclopropenone was administered weekly to the scalp of patients throughout the roughly 25-week study.

Time point defined: patch test 2, 6 weeks after DPC sensitization. Treatment given: therapeutic diphenylcyclopropenone sensitization with weekly scalp DPC. Blood sampling preceded each patch test application. In TCRdb, the RACE reads were re-called with MiXCR into one record per CDR3 protein. The data contain around 360,000 distinct CDR3 sequences, nearly 6.5% of them singletons. Study conclusions and caveats: Among expanded TCRs, significantly more large CDR3 similarity clusters formed than among controls.

This clonotype was recorded many times. Antigen specificity is unknown. The source was whole blood, collected in connection with sensitization to the hapten diphenylcyclopropenone (DPC). The receptor comes from a young woman with alopecia areata. Some clones in this sample may be carry-over from other donors' samples.

This CDR3 is CASSQGKGGPYGYTF. CDR3 sequence (DNA): TGTGCCAGCAGCCAAGGAAAGGGGGGACCCTATGGCTACACCTTC. This rearrangement joins TRBV4-2 to TRBJ1-2; weak D call: TRBD1 (6 bases). Germline V lookup: CDR1 LGHNA, CDR2 YNFKEQ. The CDR3 covers 15 residues. V lost 1 base and J lost 4, with 13 bases in between.